This entry lists 8 T cell receptor beta chains sequenced from one sample in a study of cytomegalovirus exposure and HLA in healthy donors. The PCR contained 60 Vbeta and 13 Jbeta primers. Only in-frame clones appear in the TCRdb table, and some are missing; sequencing was by immunoSEQ multiplex PCR. The data hold approximately 190,000 clones, with about four fifths observed a single time. Material for sequencing was PBMCs. The receptor set was obtained from a woman younger than 30 in good health and CMV-seronegative.

The chain is built from TRBV28 and TRBJ2-7, with 7 bases aligning to TRBD1. Germline CDR1 reads MDHEN; CDR2 reads SYDVKM. This CDR3 is built from 14 residues. Losses at the gene ends were 2 bases for V and 5 bases for J; bases not matched to a gene: 6. CDR3 DNA: TGTGCCAGCAGTTTACCTGGACAGGTGAACGAGCAGTACTTC. It specifies CASSLPGQVNEQYF.

The chain recombines TRBV11-3 with TRBJ2-1; 8 bases align to TRBD1. V trimming: 5 bases; J trimming: 7 bases; junction bases outside the gene matches: 10. Germline V gives CDR1 SGHNT, CDR2 YENEEA. The CDR3 runs to 15 residues. CDR3 bases: TGTGCCAGCAGCGCCTGGGACAGGAGTTTAAATGAGCAGTTCTTC. Encoded protein: CASSAWDRSLNEQFF.

This rearrangement joins TRBV7-9 to TRBJ2-5; D possibly corresponds to TRBD2 (6 bases). Looked up from germline, CDR1 is SEHNR and CDR2 is FQNEAQ (reference sequence). V lost 4 bases and J 5 bases, leaving 17 bases between the germline ends. The CDR3 totals 15 residues. The CDR3 loop is CASSSLRDSLETQYF. CDR3 sequence (DNA): TGTGCCAGCAGCTCACTACGGGACTCCCTGGAGACCCAGTACTTC.

The chain couples TRBV15 to TRBJ2-1, with TRBD2 identical over 8 bases. Germline lookup yields CDR1 LNHNV and CDR2 YYDKDF (reference sequence). This CDR3 region has 15 residues. Trimming removed 1 base from V and 5 bases from J; junction bases left unmatched: 4. The CDR3, as DNA: TGTGCCACCAGCAGAGCGGGAGGGGCCAACAATGAGCAGTTCTTC. The encoded protein is CATSRAGGANNEQFF.

The chain carries TRBV6-5 and TRBJ1-1; the match to TRBD1 covers 8 bases. This CDR3 has 14 amino acids. The junction had 2 bases not matched to a gene; V was cut back by 1 base and J by 4 bases. Germline V gene lookup returns CDR1 MNHEY and CDR2 SVGAGI. The CDR3 nucleotides are TGTGCCAGCAGTTACTTGGACAGGGTCACTGAAGCTTTCTTT. Translated: CASSYLDRVTEAFF.

The V gene is TRBV19, the J gene TRBJ2-2; possibly TRBD1 for D (5 bases). The V end lost 7 bases, the J end lost 6 bases, and 9 bases lay between the germline ends. Germline CDR1 is LNHDA and CDR2 is SQIVND (reference sequence). The CDR3 has 12 residues. As DNA, the CDR3 is TGTGCCAGTACCAGGGTGGCCGGGGAGCTGTTTTTT. Protein product: CASTRVAGELFF.

V and J are TRBV13 and TRBJ2-5; 9 positions match TRBD2. V gave up 5 bases and J gave up 7 bases; unmatched junction bases: 17. The germline V gene encodes CDR1 PRHDT and CDR2 FYEKMQ (reference sequence). This CDR3 contains 17 residues. The CDR3 is CASSLGLADTKQGTQYF. For the CDR3, the DNA is TGTGCCAGCAGCCTGGGACTAGCAGATACCAAGCAGGGGACCCAGTACTTC.

The chain uses TRBV9 and TRBJ2-5; D perhaps matches TRBD1 (6 bases). Matching the DNA end better, TRBJ2-7 makes the J call doubtful. Germline-derived CDR1 and CDR2 are SGDLS and YYNGEE. The length of the CDR3 is 15 residues. CDR3 region: CASSLKGDSSYEQYF. DNA of the CDR3: TGTGCCAGCAGCCTCAAGGGGGATTCTTCCTACGAGCAGTACTTC.